One and the same sample provided the 12 T cell receptor beta chains below, sequenced in a study of blood T cell repertoires in COVID-19. The data were produced by immunoSEQ multiplex PCR, yet TCRdb's version contains in-frame clones alone and is incomplete. This table holds roughly 460,000 clones, roughly 89% found once. The sequencing sample was made of peripheral blood. These receptors came from a man aged 18 to 35 with COVID-19, enrolled during active disease.

J is TRBJ2-5 and V is TRBV5-1, with D possibly TRBD1 on 5 matching bases. Germline-derived CDR1 and CDR2 are SGHRS and YFSETQ. The length of the CDR3 is 15 residues. Deletions cut 4 bases from V and 4 bases from J, with 17 bases between. CDR3 DNA sequence: TGCGCCAGCAGCAGGGGTCCAGGGCCGGCAGAGACCCAGTACTTC. It specifies CASSRGPGPAETQYF.

J is TRBJ1-1 and V is TRBV24-1, with 9 positions matching TRBD1. The V gene's germline CDR1 is KGHDR and CDR2 SFDVKD. This CDR3 contains 14 residues. V lost 5 bases to trimming and J lost 11 bases; unmatched junction nucleotides: 11. The CDR3 coding sequence is TGTGCCACCAGTGGCGCCTCCGGGACAGGGTCGGCTTTCTTT. Encoded protein: CATSGASGTGSAFF.

This sequence joins TRBV24-1 and TRBJ2-3; 10 nucleotides line up with TRBD2. The V gene end was trimmed by 3 bases and the J gene end by 2 bases; junction bases not matched to a gene: 7. This CDR3 spans 17 amino acids. Germline values: CDR1 KGHDR, CDR2 SFDVKD. The CDR3: CATSDTRTSGATDTQYF. In DNA form, the CDR3 reads TGTGCCACCAGTGATACCCGGACTAGCGGAGCCACAGATACGCAGTATTTT.

V is TRBV5-4 and J is TRBJ2-7; D might be TRBD2 (7 bases). CDR3 size: 13 residues. Germline V gives CDR1 SGHNT, CDR2 YYREEE (reference sequence). V lost 5 bases and J 3 bases, leaving 12 bases between the germline ends. The CDR3, as DNA: TGTGCCAGCAGTACGGGGGGCCACTACGAGCAGTACTTC. This translates into CASSTGGHYEQYF.

This sequence joins TRBV28 and TRBJ2-7; TRBD2 is a possible D gene (8 bases). Deletions cut 6 bases from V and 5 bases from J, with 26 bases between. Looked up from germline, CDR1 is MDHEN and CDR2 is SYDVKM. The CDR3 is made up of 17 amino acids. The CDR3 DNA reads TGTGCCAGCAGACCAACGGGGGGGGACAGATCTTACCACGAGCAGTACTTC. The encoded protein is CASRPTGGDRSYHEQYF.

V usage is TRBV5-4 and J usage is TRBJ2-3, with 10 nucleotides matching TRBD2. This CDR3 comprises 16 residues. Unmatched junction bases numbered 15, after V lost 4 bases and J lost 10 bases. Germline V CDR1 and CDR2: SGHNT, YYREEE (reference sequence). CDR3 nucleotides: TGTGCCAGCAGCGGATTAGCGGGAGGTATTGTGGATGCGCAGTATTTT. Encoded protein: CASSGLAGGIVDAQYF.

The chain combines TRBV2 with TRBJ2-3; tentative D call: TRBD1 (5 bases). Deletions cut 7 bases from V and 2 bases from J, with 13 bases between. The CDR3 runs to 14 residues. Per the germline V gene, CDR1 is SNHLY and CDR2 is FYNNEI. This chain's CDR3 is CASNLWGTTDTQYF. The CDR3 DNA is TGTGCCAGCAACTTGTGGGGCACCACAGATACGCAGTATTTT.

V and J are TRBV13 and TRBJ1-2, with TRBD1 identical over 7 bases. Per the germline V gene, CDR1 is PRHDT and CDR2 is FYEKMQ (reference sequence). The CDR3 spans 17 residues. The V segment lost 4 bases and the J segment 0 bases; nucleotides outside the gene matches: 11. CDR3 DNA: TGTGCCAGCAGCTCGGGCCCGGGACAGTCTTCTAACTATGGCTACACCTTC. Encoded protein: CASSSGPGQSSNYGYTF.

This sequence joins TRBV5-1 and TRBJ2-1; TRBD2 aligns across 13 bases. V dropped 4 bases and J dropped 6; count of bases not matched to a gene: 7. The CDR3 extends over 16 amino acids. In germline, CDR1 is SGHRS, CDR2 YFSETQ. The CDR3 sequence is CASSEGLAGWFNEQFF. The CDR3 DNA is TGCGCCAGCAGCGAGGGACTAGCGGGATGGTTCAATGAGCAGTTCTTC.

V is TRBV19 and J is TRBJ2-3, with unresolved D. CDR3 length: 15 amino acids. The germline V gene has CDR1 LNHDA and CDR2 SQIVND (reference sequence). Trimming took off 1 base at V and 1 base at J, with 9 bases between the two ends. CDR3 nucleotide sequence: TGTGCCAGTAGTATAGGCCTAGTGGGCACAGATACGCAGTATTTT. As protein: CASSIGLVGTDTQYF. Complete variable domain (other parts from reference TRBV19 and TRBJ2-3): DGGITQSPKYLFRKEGQNVTLSCEQNLNHDAMYWYRQDPGQGLRLIYYSQIVNDFQKGDIAEGYSVSREKKESFPLTVTSAQKNPTAFYLCASSIGLVGTDTQYFGPGTRLTVL.

V gene TRBV5-6 combines with J gene TRBJ2-5, with a possible D match to TRBD2 (5 bases). Germline-derived CDR1 and CDR2 are SGHDT and YYEEEE. V was cut by 1 base and J by 3 bases, with 13 bases left in between. The CDR3 has 15 residues. CDR3 sequence (DNA): TGTGCCAGCAGCTTGATTCTGAGGGTAAAAGAGACCCAGTACTTC. Protein: CASSLILRVKETQYF. Full variable domain (missing parts from reference TRBV5-6 and TRBJ2-5): DAGVTQSPTHLIKTRGQQVTLRCSPKSGHDTVSWYQQALGQGPQFIFQYYEEEERQRGNFPDRFSGHQFPNYSSELNVNALLLGDSALYLCASSLILRVKETQYFGPGTRLLVL.

This clone showed up just once. The CDR3: CASSQRSGMGNSPLHF. CDR3 in DNA: TGCGCCAGCAGTCAACGATCGGGGATGGGGAATTCACCCCTCCACTTT. The chain carries TRBV23-1 and TRBJ1-6; unclear D gene. TRBV23-1 belongs to the ORF category, with a function that is uncertain. This CDR3 is 16 amino acids long. Trimming cost V 2 bases and J 7 bases, with 15 bases left between them.